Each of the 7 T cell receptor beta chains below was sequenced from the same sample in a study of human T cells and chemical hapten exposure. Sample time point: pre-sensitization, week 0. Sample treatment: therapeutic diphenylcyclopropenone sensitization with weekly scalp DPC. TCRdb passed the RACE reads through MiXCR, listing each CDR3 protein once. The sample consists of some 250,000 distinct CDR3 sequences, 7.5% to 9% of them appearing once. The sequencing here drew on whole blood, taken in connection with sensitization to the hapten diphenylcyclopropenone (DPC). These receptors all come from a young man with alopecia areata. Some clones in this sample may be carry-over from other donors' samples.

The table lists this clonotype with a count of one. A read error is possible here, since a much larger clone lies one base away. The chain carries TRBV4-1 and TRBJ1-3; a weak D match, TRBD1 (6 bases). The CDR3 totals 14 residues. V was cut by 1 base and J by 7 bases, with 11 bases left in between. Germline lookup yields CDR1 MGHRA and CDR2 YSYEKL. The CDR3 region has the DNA TGCGCCAGCAGCCAAGCAGGGGACTGTAACACCATATATTTT. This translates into CASSQAGDCNTIYF.

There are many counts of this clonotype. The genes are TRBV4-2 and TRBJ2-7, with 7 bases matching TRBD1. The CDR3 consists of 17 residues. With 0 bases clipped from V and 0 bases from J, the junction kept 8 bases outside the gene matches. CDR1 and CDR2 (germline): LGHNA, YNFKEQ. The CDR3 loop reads CASSQESGDSYSYEQYF. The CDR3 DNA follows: TGTGCCAGCAGCCAAGAATCTGGGGACAGTTACTCCTACGAGCAGTACTTC.

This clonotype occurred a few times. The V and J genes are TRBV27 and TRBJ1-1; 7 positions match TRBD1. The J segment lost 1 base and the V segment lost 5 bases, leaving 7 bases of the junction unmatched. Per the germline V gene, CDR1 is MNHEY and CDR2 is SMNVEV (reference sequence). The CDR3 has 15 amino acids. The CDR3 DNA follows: TGTGCCAGCAGTCTTGGGACAGAACGGAACACTGAAGCTTTCTTT. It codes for CASSLGTERNTEAFF.

The CDR3 protein is CASSSNRESNYGYTF. In DNA, the CDR3 is TGTGCCAGCAGCTCGAACAGGGAATCTAACTATGGCTACACCTTC. The J gene is TRBJ1-2, the V gene TRBV11-2; D might be TRBD1 (6 bases). Germline CDR1 reads SGHAT; CDR2 reads FQNNGV. The CDR3 totals 15 residues. Trimming left V 4 bases short and J 0 bases short, with 12 bases between.

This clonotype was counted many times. The CDR3 DNA is TGTGCCAGCAGCTTGAGTCCAGGGACCGAGCAGTACGTC. Translation: CASSLSPGTEQYV. This chain connects TRBV5-5 to TRBJ2-7; D possibly matches TRBD1 or TRBD2 (5 bases each). The germline CDR1 and CDR2 sequences are SGHKS and YYEKEE (reference sequence). The V and J ends lost 1 base and 6 bases respectively, with 11 bases between them. The CDR3 length is 13 residues.

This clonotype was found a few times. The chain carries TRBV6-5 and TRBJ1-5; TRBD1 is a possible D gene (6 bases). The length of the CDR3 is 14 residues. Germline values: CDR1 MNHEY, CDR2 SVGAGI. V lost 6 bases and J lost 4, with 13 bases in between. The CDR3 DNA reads TGTGCCAGCAGCGGACAGCGCCTAAATCAGCCCCAGCATTTT. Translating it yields CASSGQRLNQPQHF.

CDR3 sequence: CASRPREAFYYGYTF. The CDR3 DNA sequence: TGCGCCAGCAGACCCAGGGAGGCATTTTATTATGGCTACACCTTC. V is TRBV5-1 and J is TRBJ1-2, with a weak D call TRBD1 (5 bases). Germline V gene data show CDR1 as SGHRS and CDR2 as YFSETQ. V lost 5 bases and J lost 5, with 19 bases in between. This CDR3 has 15 residues.